The 20 T cell receptor beta chains below all came from one sample that was sequenced in a study of T cell responses to AZD1222 COVID-19 vaccine. Repertoires were generated with immunoSEQ multiplex PCR, while TCRdb's copy carries only in-frame clones and drops some. The sample has about 64,000 clones, over 80% seen once. The sample here was peripheral blood, taken 28 days after the second dose of the MenACWY control vaccine. Every receptor here comes from an adult who received the MenACWY meningococcal vaccine as a control.

Worth noting for this clone: The junction departs from the called germline gene at one end, perhaps through a read error. This sequence joins TRBV10-3 and TRBJ1-6; 8 bases align to TRBD1. The germline V gene has CDR1 ENHRY and CDR2 SYGVKD. The CDR3 has 14 residues. The CDR3 DNA sequence: TGTGCCATCAGTGCCGGGACAGGAGCTTCAGCCCTCCACTTT. It translates to CAISAGTGASALHF.

J is TRBJ1-3 and V is TRBV5-1, with 8 bases that match TRBD1. The CDR3 has 15 amino acids. Germline CDR1 and CDR2: SGHRS and YFSETQ. V shed 4 bases, J shed 1 base, and the junction held 4 bases outside the gene matches. The CDR3 here is CASSLQGASGNTIYF. The DNA for the CDR3 is TGCGCCAGCAGCCTCCAGGGGGCTTCTGGAAACACCATATATTTT.

The chain links TRBV28 to TRBJ1-4; 7 bases line up with TRBD1. CDR1 MDHEN and CDR2 SYDVKM come from the germline V gene. This CDR3 comprises 16 residues. The ends lost 2 bases at V and 8 bases at J; junction bases unmatched: 11. CDR3 amino acids: CASSLPGTASMEKLFF. CDR3 in DNA: TGTGCCAGCAGTTTACCGGGGACAGCTTCAATGGAAAAACTGTTTTTT.

The V gene is TRBV6-5, the J gene TRBJ2-1; 8 bases map to TRBD2. Losses at the gene ends were 0 bases for V and 7 bases for J; bases not matched to a gene: 5. This CDR3 comprises 15 residues. The germline V gene encodes CDR1 MNHEY and CDR2 SVGAGI. The CDR3 region is CASSYSGLGLNEQFF. CDR3 DNA sequence: TGTGCCAGCAGTTACTCGGGACTAGGTTTAAATGAGCAGTTCTTC.

The chain employs TRBV27 and TRBJ1-4; D remains ambiguous. The V end was cut by 5 bases, the J end by 8 bases, with 21 bases between. CDR3 length: 16 residues. CDR1 is MNHEY and CDR2 is SMNVEV in the germline V gene (reference sequence). CDR3 coding DNA: TGTGCCAGCAGTCCTAATCCCGACTCCCGGGGAGAAAAACTGTTTTTT. Protein: CASSPNPDSRGEKLFF.

This clone has a single count. The CDR3 region has the DNA TGCGCCAGCAGCTTGCGGGGAAGGGCCTACGAGCAGTACTTC. It translates to CASSLRGRAYEQYF. V and J are TRBV5-1 and TRBJ2-7, with D possibly being TRBD2 (5 bases). Germline V gene lookup returns CDR1 SGHRS and CDR2 YFSETQ. Trimming stripped 1 base from V and 2 bases from J, with 10 bases between. The CDR3 is made up of 14 amino acids.

This chain joins TRBV6-5 and TRBJ1-5; D is ambiguous. The CDR3 has 13 residues. The germline gives CDR1 MNHEY, CDR2 SVGAGI. Trimming removed 7 bases from V and 1 base from J, with 8 bases in between. The CDR3 nucleotides read TGTGCCAGCACTGTGACAAGCAATCAGCCCCAGCATTTT. Residues: CASTVTSNQPQHF.

CDR3 in DNA: TGCGCCAGCAGCCAAGCAGGGGGAAGGACTAATGAAAAACTGTTTTTT. Translating it yields CASSQAGGRTNEKLFF. The chain combines TRBV4-1 with TRBJ1-4; 7 positions agree with TRBD1. Losses at the gene ends were 1 base for V and 2 bases for J; bases not matched to a gene: 4. Germline V CDR1 and CDR2: MGHRA, YSYEKL. There are 16 residues in the CDR3.

This chain uses TRBV3-1 (or the pseudogene TRBV3-2) with TRBJ2-7; D perhaps matches TRBD2 (5 bases). Looked up from germline, CDR1 is LGHDT and CDR2 is YNNKEL (reference sequence). The CDR3 consists of 15 residues. V shed 3 bases and J shed 4 bases, with 16 bases lying between them. In nucleotides, the CDR3 is TGTGCCAGCAGCCAGACTGCCGGACGGGGATACGAGCAGTACTTC. It specifies CASSQTAGRGYEQYF.

The J gene is TRBJ1-2, the V gene TRBV4-2, with TRBD1 identical over 7 bases. After removal of 3 bases from V and 3 bases from J, the junction contained 7 bases not matched to a gene. The length of the CDR3 is 15 residues. Germline CDR1 LGHNA, CDR2 YNFKEQ. The CDR3 nucleotides are TGTGCCAGCAGCCAGCCCGGGACAGCAGACTATGGCTACACCTTC. Translated: CASSQPGTADYGYTF.

This clone was picked up one time. This sequence joins TRBV9 and TRBJ2-1; the match to TRBD2 covers 7 bases. This CDR3 contains 15 residues. Germline V gives CDR1 SGDLS, CDR2 YYNGEE. V lost 0 bases and J lost 5; bases outside the gene matches: 5. CDR3 in DNA: TGTGCCAGCAGCGTAGGGTCTAGCGGTCACAATGAGCAGTTCTTC. Translation gives CASSVGSSGHNEQFF. Full variable domain (remainder filled in from reference TRBV9 and TRBJ2-1): DSGVTQTPKHLITATGQRVTLRCSPRSGDLSVYWYQQSLDQGLQFLIQYYNGEERAKGNILERFSAQQFPDLHSELNLSSLELGDSALYFCASSVGSSGHNEQFFGPGTRLTVL.

The V gene is TRBV19, the J gene TRBJ1-4; TRBD1 matches 8 bases. The CDR3 totals 14 residues. Germline CDR1 is LNHDA and CDR2 is SQIVND (reference sequence). J was trimmed by 8 bases and V by 6 bases; bases with no gene match: 8. The CDR3 protein is CASSLTGENEKLFF. CDR3 in DNA: TGTGCCAGTAGCCTGACAGGGGAGAACGAAAAACTGTTTTTT.

The chain is built from TRBV5-6 and TRBJ2-7; D may be TRBD1 or TRBD2 (6 bases each). Germline V CDR1 and CDR2: SGHDT, YYEEEE. CDR3 length equals 17 residues. Trimming stripped 4 bases from V and 6 bases from J, with 26 bases between. CDR3 amino acids: CASSRWRGGTPRAEQYF. The CDR3 coding sequence is TGTGCCAGCAGCCGTTGGAGGGGTGGGACACCTCGCGCCGAGCAGTACTTC.

The chain combines TRBV4-1 with TRBJ2-7, with 8 bases that match TRBD2. Germline V lookup: CDR1 MGHRA, CDR2 YSYEKL. The CDR3 extends over 17 amino acids. After removal of 0 bases from V and 2 bases from J, the junction contained 9 bases not matched to a gene. The DNA of the CDR3 is TGCGCCAGCAGCCAAGATCGGGCTAGCGGGCAAACCTACGAGCAGTACTTC. Its translation: CASSQDRASGQTYEQYF.

The genes are TRBV27 and TRBJ2-3; tentatively, D is TRBD2 (5 bases). Trimming took 8 bases from V and 4 from J, leaving 16 bases between them. This CDR3 region has 14 residues. Looked up from germline, CDR1 is MNHEY and CDR2 is SMNVEV (reference sequence). CDR3 sequence: CASLRDFGSDTQYF. The CDR3 region has the DNA TGTGCCAGCTTACGGGATTTTGGTTCAGATACGCAGTATTTT.

This chain connects TRBV7-9 to TRBJ1-4, with TRBD1 identical over 7 bases. The CDR3 is 14 residues long. V shed 8 bases, J shed 0 bases, and the junction held 3 bases outside the gene matches. CDR1 is SEHNR and CDR2 is FQNEAQ in the germline V gene (reference sequence). CDR3 bases: TGTGCCAGCGGGACAGAGGCAACTAATGAAAAACTGTTTTTT. Its protein product is CASGTEATNEKLFF.

The chain combines TRBV12-3 or TRBV12-4 with TRBJ2-1; 7 bases map to TRBD2. This CDR3 is 11 amino acids long. The ends lost 7 bases at V and 10 bases at J; junction bases unmatched: 4. DNA of the CDR3: TGTGCCAGCACCCCCGGGGGGGAGCAGTTCTTC. Its protein product is CASTPGGEQFF.

The CDR3 DNA reads as TGTGCCAGCAGCCTCACGGGGGGGGAAAAACTGTTTTTT. Residues: CASSLTGGEKLFF. The chain uses TRBV12-3 or TRBV12-4 and TRBJ1-4; possible D gene TRBD1, 5 bases. V was shortened by 6 bases and J by 8 bases, with 13 bases between the two germline ends. The CDR3 length is 13 residues.

The rearrangement uses TRBV29-1 and TRBJ1-2; D unresolved. The CDR3 runs to 11 residues. Germline assignment: CDR1 SQVTM and CDR2 ANQGSEA. V lost 4 bases and J 8 bases, leaving 11 bases between the germline ends. CDR3 sequence: CSVAPSRGYTF. The CDR3 DNA follows: TGCAGCGTTGCCCCTTCTCGGGGCTACACCTTC.

The V gene is TRBV7-3, the J gene TRBJ2-3; D is ambiguous. The CDR3 runs 14 residues. Trimming cost V 3 bases and J 6 bases, with 13 bases left between them. The germline gives CDR1 SGHTA, CDR2 FQGTGA. DNA for the CDR3: TGTGCCAGCAGCTTCGGGTTTTCATCGGATACGCAGTATTTT. Translating it yields CASSFGFSSDTQYF.